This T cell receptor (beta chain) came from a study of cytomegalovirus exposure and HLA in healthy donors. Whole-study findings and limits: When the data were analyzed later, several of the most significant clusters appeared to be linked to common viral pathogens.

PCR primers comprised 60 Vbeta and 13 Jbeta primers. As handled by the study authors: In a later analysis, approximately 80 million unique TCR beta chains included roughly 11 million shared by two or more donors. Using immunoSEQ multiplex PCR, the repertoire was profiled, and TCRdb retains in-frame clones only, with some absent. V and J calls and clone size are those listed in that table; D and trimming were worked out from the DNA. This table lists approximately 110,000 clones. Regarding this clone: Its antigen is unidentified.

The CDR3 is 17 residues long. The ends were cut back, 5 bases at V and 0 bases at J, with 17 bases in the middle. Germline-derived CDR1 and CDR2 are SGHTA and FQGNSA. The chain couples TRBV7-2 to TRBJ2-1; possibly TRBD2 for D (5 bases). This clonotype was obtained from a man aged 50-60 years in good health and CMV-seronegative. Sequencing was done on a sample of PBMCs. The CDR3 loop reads CASSARIALSSYNEQFF. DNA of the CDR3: TGTGCCAGCAGCGCCCGGATAGCGCTAAGCTCCTACAATGAGCAGTTCTTC.